The 28 T cell receptor beta chains in this list originate from one sample, sequenced in a study of T cell repertoires in ileal Crohn's disease. The repertoire was sequenced with immunoSEQ multiplex PCR; TCRdb's copy has only in-frame clones and lacks some. The data hold 14,000 or so clones, with roughly four fifths observed a single time. This sample's time point: inflamed ileum from the surgical specimen. The sample consisted of ileal tissue. The receptors originated from an adult with Crohn's disease.

The chain links TRBV5-1 to TRBJ2-5; TRBD2 might be the D (6 bases). Germline V lookup: CDR1 SGHRS, CDR2 YFSETQ. The CDR3 has 17 amino acids. The V end lost 0 bases, the J end lost 1 base, and 16 bases lay between the germline ends. The CDR3 DNA is TGCGCCAGCAGCTTGGCCACGATCGTGGGGGGCCAAGAGACCCAGTACTTC. Protein: CASSLATIVGGQETQYF.

This chain joins TRBV5-1 and TRBJ1-3, with D uncertain. Germline-derived CDR1 and CDR2 are SGHRS and YFSETQ. V dropped 4 bases and J dropped 4 bases, with 30 bases sitting between them. The length of the CDR3 is 20 residues. CDR3 loop: CASSRTPRSPILSGGNTIYF. The CDR3 coding sequence is TGCGCCAGCAGCCGGACCCCCCGAAGTCCCATTCTTTCGGGGGGAAACACCATATATTTT.

The chain links TRBV7-9 to TRBJ2-1; D is uncertain. Germline V gives CDR1 SEHNR, CDR2 FQNEAQ (reference sequence). This CDR3 comprises 14 residues. The V end lost 3 bases, the J end lost 2 bases, and 8 bases lay between the germline ends. The CDR3 DNA follows: TGTGCCAGCAGCTTTTTACAAACCTACAATGAGCAGTTCTTC. It codes for CASSFLQTYNEQFF.

The chain combines TRBV30 with TRBJ1-2, with 7 bases that match TRBD1. The CDR3 length is 13 residues. The germline V gene encodes CDR1 GTSNPN and CDR2 SVGIG (reference sequence). V shed 5 bases and J 4 bases; nucleotides not matched to a gene: 7. In nucleotides, the CDR3 is TGTGCCTGGGAGGAGGGGGCAGGCTATGGCTACACCTTC. It translates to CAWEEGAGYGYTF.

The genes are TRBV15 and TRBJ1-5; D is uncertain. The V end lost 3 bases, the J end lost 5 bases, and 8 bases lay between the germline ends. The CDR3 has 13 amino acids. In germline, CDR1 is LNHNV, CDR2 YYDKDF (reference sequence). The CDR3 coding sequence is TGTGCCACCAGCAGTGAAGGGTATCAGCCCCAGCATTTT. Residues: CATSSEGYQPQHF.

This chain uses TRBV19 with TRBJ2-7; the match to TRBD1 covers 10 bases. CDR3 length: 15 residues. Trimming cost V 4 bases and J 6 bases; bases outside gene matches: 9. Germline V gene data show CDR1 as LNHDA and CDR2 as SQIVND (reference sequence). The CDR3 DNA reads as TGTGCCAGTAGTAAAAGGGACAGGGGATCGGGCGAGCAGTACTTC. Its protein product is CASSKRDRGSGEQYF. Drawing the rest from reference TRBV19 and TRBJ2-7, the complete variable domain is DGGITQSPKYLFRKEGQNVTLSCEQNLNHDAMYWYRQDPGQGLRLIYYSQIVNDFQKGDIAEGYSVSREKKESFPLTVTSAQKNPTAFYLCASSKRDRGSGEQYFGPGTRLTVT.

This clone has only a few counts. The chain joins TRBV6-6 to TRBJ1-2, with 11 nucleotides matching TRBD1. The CDR3 consists of 15 residues. In germline, CDR1 is MNHNY, CDR2 SVGAGI (reference sequence). V lost 4 bases to trimming and J lost 7 bases; unmatched junction nucleotides: 8. The CDR3 is CASSWTGTGGSGYTF. CDR3 nucleotides: TGTGCCAGCAGTTGGACCGGGACAGGGGGGTCTGGCTACACCTTC.

The chain links TRBV6-5 to TRBJ2-7; 9 bases map to TRBD1. Trimming took 6 bases from V and 5 from J; bases not matched to a gene: 11. Per germline, CDR1 MNHEY and CDR2 SVGAGI. The CDR3 extends over 15 amino acids. The CDR3 DNA follows: TGTGCCAGCAGGTTAACAGGGGGCCGCAGTAACGAGCAGTACTTC. Amino acids: CASRLTGGRSNEQYF.

The chain has TRBV10-3 and TRBJ2-7; tentative D call: TRBD2 (6 bases). Trimming removed 2 bases from V and 3 bases from J, with 20 bases in between. The CDR3 has 17 amino acids. In germline, CDR1 is ENHRY, CDR2 SYGVKD. In DNA form, the CDR3 reads TGTGCCATCAGTGAGGGTCCCCTGGGGGGATTCCTCTACGAGCAGTACTTC. This codes for CAISEGPLGGFLYEQYF.

This rearrangement joins TRBV10-3 to TRBJ1-3; possibly TRBD1 for D (5 bases). Germline V gene lookup returns CDR1 ENHRY and CDR2 SYGVKD. The germline V and J ends were trimmed by 11 bases and 1 base, with 6 bases remaining between them. The CDR3 has 11 residues. CDR3: CAQGSGNTIYF. For the CDR3, the DNA is TGTGCCCAGGGTTCTGGAAACACCATATATTTT.

This chain joins TRBV5-4 and TRBJ1-4; no reliable D call. CDR3 length: 17 amino acids. Trimming left V 2 bases short and J 0 bases short, with 14 bases between. Germline values: CDR1 SGHNT, CDR2 YYREEE (reference sequence). CDR3 loop: CASSLGARISTNEKLFF. CDR3 sequence (DNA): TGTGCCAGCAGCTTAGGAGCGAGAATTTCAACTAATGAAAAACTGTTTTTT.

This chain connects TRBV7-9 to TRBJ2-1; D possibly corresponds to TRBD2 (6 bases). The germline gives CDR1 SEHNR, CDR2 FQNEAQ (reference sequence). Between the trimmed V and J ends, which lost 1 base and 2 bases, there was a span of 12 bases. The CDR3 consists of 16 residues. DNA of the CDR3: TGTGCCAGCAGCTTAGTGGGGCGGGGCGCCTACAATGAGCAGTTCTTC. Translating it yields CASSLVGRGAYNEQFF.

This clone was seen once. A read error may account for a junction end that differs from germline. The rearrangement links TRBV6-4 to TRBJ2-3; D unresolved. The CDR3 covers 17 residues. Germline assignment: CDR1 MRHNA and CDR2 SNTAGT. CDR3: CATSPMGYPTSTDTQYF. CDR3 bases: TGTGCCACCAGTCCGATGGGTTATCCTACTAGCACAGATACGCAGTATTTT.

Sample share makes this clone medium-sized. The chain recombines TRBV4-1 with TRBJ2-7; 9 bases line up with TRBD1. CDR1 is MGHRA, CDR2 YSYEKL, per germline. The CDR3 sequence is 16 residues long. The V gene end was trimmed by 4 bases and the J gene end by 3 bases; junction bases not matched to a gene: 10. The CDR3 sequence is CASSPSGTGTGYEQYF. DNA of the CDR3: TGCGCCAGCAGCCCCTCCGGGACAGGGACCGGCTACGAGCAGTACTTC.

This clone appeared a few times. The chain links TRBV18 to TRBJ2-3; 7 bases align to TRBD1. The CDR3 has 14 residues. Germline V lookup: CDR1 KGHSH, CDR2 LQKENI. Trimming removed 1 base from V and 6 bases from J; junction bases left unmatched: 4. CDR3 residues: CASSPLTGLDTQYF. The CDR3 DNA follows: TGTGCCAGCTCACCACTGACAGGGCTGGATACGCAGTATTTT.

The chain has TRBV5-1 and TRBJ1-1, with a possible D match to TRBD1 (6 bases). In germline, CDR1 is SGHRS, CDR2 YFSETQ. The CDR3 loop spans 14 amino acids. V shed 5 bases and J shed 4 bases, with 15 bases lying between them. CDR3 in amino acids: CASSSQDSSTEAFF. The DNA of the CDR3 is TGCGCCAGCAGTTCCCAGGACAGCTCCACTGAAGCTTTCTTT.

This chain connects TRBV5-4 to TRBJ2-5, with TRBD1 matching 10 bases. The J segment lost 7 bases and the V segment lost 3 bases, leaving 3 bases of the junction unmatched. In germline, CDR1 is SGHNT, CDR2 YYREEE (reference sequence). There are 13 residues in the CDR3. The CDR3 coding sequence is TGTGCCAGCAGCTGGACAGGGGGTACGACCCAGTACTTC. Its translation: CASSWTGGTTQYF.

The chain has TRBV12-5 and TRBJ1-1; D is unresolved. Between the trimmed V and J ends, which lost 1 base and 2 bases, there was a span of 8 bases. Germline V lookup: CDR1 LGHNT, CDR2 FRNRAP. This CDR3 contains 14 residues. The CDR3 nucleotides are TGTGCTAGTGGTTTGGATGGGTCCAACACTGAAGCTTTCTTT. Protein: CASGLDGSNTEAFF.

There are a few counts of this clone. The rearrangement joins TRBV5-1 to TRBJ2-1, with D possibly TRBD2 on 5 matching bases. The CDR3 length is 13 residues. V lost 6 bases and J lost 4, with 11 bases in between. Germline CDR1 is SGHRS and CDR2 is YFSETQ. The CDR3 sequence is CASIRGSYNEQFF. CDR3 nucleotides: TGCGCCAGCATACGGGGATCATACAATGAGCAGTTCTTC.

By share, this clone ranks as medium-sized. The rearrangement uses TRBV2 and TRBJ2-7; D not resolved. The germline V and J ends were trimmed by 6 bases and 5 bases, with 11 bases remaining between them. Germline V CDR1 and CDR2: SNHLY, FYNNEI. This CDR3 is 12 amino acids long. CDR3 residues: CASSDGTNEQYF. The CDR3 DNA reads as TGTGCCAGCAGCGACGGTACAAACGAGCAGTACTTC.

This clone has a handful of counts. The J gene is TRBJ1-2, the V gene TRBV5-5; maybe TRBD1 (6 bases). This CDR3 has 15 amino acids. Trimming took off 1 base at V and 2 bases at J, with 12 bases between the two ends. The germline gives CDR1 SGHKS, CDR2 YYEKEE (reference sequence). CDR3 nucleotides: TGTGCCAGCAGCTTGTACTTTGGGGGCAACTATGGCTACACCTTC. Its translation is CASSLYFGGNYGYTF.

This clone has a handful of counts. The chain employs TRBV4-1 and TRBJ1-2; D unresolved. CDR1 MGHRA and CDR2 YSYEKL come from the germline V gene. The CDR3 is 14 residues long. V lost 0 bases and J 4 bases, leaving 9 bases between the germline ends. The CDR3 spells CASSQDWVGYGYTF. In DNA, the CDR3 is TGCGCCAGCAGCCAAGATTGGGTGGGCTATGGCTACACCTTC.

V gene TRBV19 combines with J gene TRBJ2-1, with 8 bases that match TRBD1. V was clipped by 5 bases and J by 8 bases; unmatched bases: 11. Per the germline V gene, CDR1 is LNHDA and CDR2 is SQIVND (reference sequence). The CDR3 loop spans 15 amino acids. CDR3 sequence (DNA): TGTGCCAGTAGTCTCCGGGCAGGGGGCTTCGATGAGCAGTTCTTC. It yields the protein CASSLRAGGFDEQFF.

The genes are TRBV6-1 and TRBJ1-2; D is unclear. With 7 bases removed from V and 8 bases from J, the gap between germline ends came to 14 bases. This CDR3 has 12 residues. Germline V lookup: CDR1 MNHNS, CDR2 SASEGT. The CDR3 sequence: CASNTGAVGYTF. The CDR3 DNA sequence: TGTGCCAGCAATACGGGTGCGGTCGGCTACACCTTC.

The chain is built from TRBV2 and TRBJ2-2, with TRBD1 as a possible D gene (6 bases). The CDR3 runs 15 residues. Trimming stripped 5 bases from V and 2 bases from J, with 12 bases between. Looked up from germline, CDR1 is SNHLY and CDR2 is FYNNEI. This CDR3 reads CASSTRQVNTGELFF. CDR3 nucleotides: TGTGCCAGCAGTACACGACAGGTTAACACCGGGGAGCTGTTTTTT.

The chain employs TRBV5-1 and TRBJ1-2; perhaps TRBD1 as D (5 bases). The germline CDR1 and CDR2 sequences are SGHRS and YFSETQ. The CDR3 contains 14 residues. V was pared by 0 bases and J by 4 bases, with 10 bases between. The CDR3, as DNA: TGCGCCAGCAGCTTGGGGCAGGGCCCCTATGGCTACACCTTC. As protein: CASSLGQGPYGYTF.

The chain's CDR3 is CASSERRQGRAGNQPQHF. Here the CDR3 DNA reads TGTGCCAGCAGTGAAAGGAGACAGGGAAGAGCGGGTAATCAGCCCCAGCATTTT. This chain uses TRBV6-1 with TRBJ1-5, with TRBD1 matching over 7 bases. Germline V gives CDR1 MNHNS, CDR2 SASEGT. V was pared by 2 bases and J by 4 bases, with 14 bases of the junction left unmatched. This CDR3 spans 18 amino acids.

The chain links TRBV2 to TRBJ2-1; D gene ambiguous. V dropped 2 bases and J dropped 1 base, with 3 bases sitting between them. The CDR3 spans 13 residues. The V gene's germline CDR1 is SNHLY and CDR2 FYNNEI. CDR3 amino acids: CASSEQSYNEQFF. In nucleotides, the CDR3 is TGTGCCAGCAGTGAACAATCCTACAATGAGCAGTTCTTC.